One sample yielded the 31 T cell receptor beta chains listed below, sequenced in a study of Ad26.COV2.S vaccination and SARS-CoV-2 variants. The treatment here: 19 received Ad26.COV2.S at low or high dose, single or two shots; roughly five received placebo; per-sample allocation not given. Specimens were obtained on day 63 following the first vaccine or placebo injection. Sequencing was performed with immunoSEQ multiplex PCR; in TCRdb, only in-frame clones are kept and a portion is missing. This sample has about 400,000 clones; about 92% occur once, and the top ten carry less than 2%. The sequences come from peripheral blood, collected in a trial of Ad26.COV2.S vaccine versus placebo. The receptors derive from a person aged 18 to 59 who received the Ad26.COV2.S COVID-19 vaccine or a placebo.

The chain combines TRBV6-2 or TRBV6-3 with TRBJ2-1; TRBD2 is a possible D gene (6 bases). V gave up 1 base and J gave up 8 bases, with 18 bases separating them. CDR1 MNHEY and CDR2 SVGEGT come from the germline V gene. This CDR3 spans 16 amino acids. The CDR3 here is CASSYYPRGLLDEQFF. DNA for the CDR3: TGTGCCAGCAGTTACTACCCCCGGGGACTTCTGGATGAGCAGTTCTTC.

The gene calls are TRBV9 and TRBJ1-1; 7 bases map to TRBD1. V was clipped by 7 bases and J by 0 bases; unmatched bases: 9. The CDR3 totals 15 residues. In germline, CDR1 is SGDLS, CDR2 YYNGEE. The chain's CDR3 is CASGQAGIMNTEAFF. The CDR3 DNA reads TGTGCCAGCGGACAGGCGGGGATCATGAACACTGAAGCTTTCTTT. The full variable domain, rest sourced from reference TRBV9 and TRBJ1-1, is DSGVTQTPKHLITATGQRVTLRCSPRSGDLSVYWYQQSLDQGLQFLIQYYNGEERAKGNILERFSAQQFPDLHSELNLSSLELGDSALYFCASGQAGIMNTEAFFGQGTRLTVV.

This chain links TRBV9 with TRBJ1-6; 7 bases are a match to TRBD1. Germline assignment: CDR1 SGDLS and CDR2 YYNGEE. V trimming: 1 base; J trimming: 9 bases; junction bases outside the gene matches: 4. The CDR3 is made up of 14 amino acids. In DNA form, the CDR3 reads TGTGCCAGCAGCGTAACAGGGGAAACTTCACCCCTCCACTTT. Amino acids: CASSVTGETSPLHF.

This rearrangement joins TRBV7-2 to TRBJ2-1; 11 bases line up with TRBD1. The CDR3 is 15 amino acids. Germline CDR1 SGHTA, CDR2 FQGNSA. J was trimmed by 8 bases and V by 7 bases; bases with no gene match: 10. The CDR3 loop reads CASKIGTGGGYEQFF. The CDR3 coding sequence is TGTGCCAGCAAAATTGGGACAGGGGGTGGGTATGAGCAGTTCTTC. Full variable domain (remainder filled in from reference TRBV7-2 and TRBJ2-1): GAGVSQSPSNKVTEKGKDVELRCDPISGHTALYWYRQSLGQGLEFLIYFQGNSAPDKSGLPSDRFSAERTGGSVSTLTIQRTQQEDSAVYLCASKIGTGGGYEQFFGPGTRLTVL.

This chain uses TRBV28 with TRBJ2-7; D not certain. Germline V gene sequence: CDR1 MDHEN, CDR2 SYDVKM. CDR3 length equals 12 residues. Trimming cost V 6 bases and J 9 bases, with 15 bases left between them. CDR3 coding DNA: TGTGCCAGCAGCCCACAGCTAATGGGGCAGTACTTC. Translated: CASSPQLMGQYF.

The J gene is TRBJ2-6, the V gene TRBV6-2 or TRBV6-3; TRBD2 matches at 8 bases. From germline, CDR1 is MNHEY and CDR2 SVGEGT. This CDR3 comprises 15 residues. V was clipped by 4 bases and J by 2 bases; unmatched bases: 1. The CDR3 DNA sequence: TGTGCCAGCAGTTCGGGGGGGACTGGGGCCAACGTCCTGACTTTC. This translates into CASSSGGTGANVLTF.

The rearrangement links TRBV28 to TRBJ1-5; D not certain. The ends were cut back, 2 bases at V and 3 bases at J, with 11 bases in the middle. The CDR3 covers 15 residues. Germline lookup yields CDR1 MDHEN and CDR2 SYDVKM. The CDR3 loop is CASSLQSAYNQPQHF. The CDR3 DNA is TGTGCCAGCAGTTTACAGTCAGCGTACAATCAGCCCCAGCATTTT. Full variable domain (remainder filled in from reference TRBV28 and TRBJ1-5): DVKVTQSSRYLVKRTGEKVFLECVQDMDHENMFWYRQDPGLGLRLIYFSYDVKMKEKGDIPEGYSVSREKKERFSLILESASTNQTSMYLCASSLQSAYNQPQHFGDGTRLSIL.

V gene TRBV2 combines with J gene TRBJ2-7, with 10 bases matching TRBD1. J gave up 0 bases and V 6 bases, and 8 bases lay outside the gene matches. The CDR3 extends over 16 amino acids. Germline-derived CDR1 and CDR2 are SNHLY and FYNNEI. The CDR3 sequence: CASRETGGLGSYEQYF. The DNA of the CDR3 is TGTGCCAGCAGAGAGACAGGGGGCCTTGGCTCCTACGAGCAGTACTTC. Complete variable domain (other parts from reference TRBV2 and TRBJ2-7): EPEVTQTPSHQVTQMGQEVILRCVPISNHLYFYWYRQILGQKVEFLVSFYNNEISEKSEIFDDQFSVERPDGSNFTLKIRSTKLEDSAMYFCASRETGGLGSYEQYFGPGTRLTVT.

V and J are TRBV19 and TRBJ1-1; tentative D call: TRBD1 (5 bases). V lost 1 base and J 0 bases, leaving 15 bases between the germline ends. Germline CDR1 is LNHDA and CDR2 is SQIVND (reference sequence). CDR3 length equals 17 residues. CDR3 region: CASSIVVYRIMNTEAFF. DNA for the CDR3: TGTGCCAGTAGTATAGTTGTTTACAGGATCATGAACACTGAAGCTTTCTTT.

The chain carries TRBV27 and TRBJ1-6; 7 bases are shared with TRBD1. The CDR3 is 16 residues long. Losses at the gene ends were 5 bases for V and 3 bases for J; bases not matched to a gene: 7. Germline CDR1 reads MNHEY; CDR2 reads SMNVEV (reference sequence). This chain's CDR3 is CASSPYGTDYNSPLHF. The DNA for the CDR3 is TGTGCCAGCAGTCCCTACGGGACAGACTATAATTCACCCCTCCACTTT.

This chain links TRBV4-3 with TRBJ2-3; 9 bases are shared with TRBD2. This CDR3 region has 14 residues. Trimming removed 3 bases from V and 2 bases from J; junction bases left unmatched: 0. Per germline, CDR1 LGHNA and CDR2 YSLEER. The CDR3 region has the DNA TGCGCCAGCAGCCAGGGACTAGCCACAGATACGCAGTATTTT. Protein: CASSQGLATDTQYF.

The J gene is TRBJ1-1, the V gene TRBV7-9; possibly TRBD1 for D (5 bases). The CDR3 is made up of 15 amino acids. V lost 4 bases and J lost 6, with 18 bases in between. The germline V gene encodes CDR1 SEHNR and CDR2 FQNEAQ (reference sequence). Here the CDR3 DNA reads TGTGCCAGCAGCTCCGAACGAGCAGGGCTGGCTGAAGCTTTCTTT. The encoded protein is CASSSERAGLAEAFF. Full variable domain (remainder filled in from reference TRBV7-9 and TRBJ1-1): DTGVSQNPRHKITKRGQNVTFRCDPISEHNRLYWYRQTLGQGPEFLTYFQNEAQLEKSRLLSDRFSAERPKGSFSTLEIQRTEQGDSAMYLCASSSERAGLAEAFFGQGTRLTVV.

The J gene is TRBJ2-3, the V gene TRBV27, with D hard to call. From germline, CDR1 is MNHEY and CDR2 SMNVEV (reference sequence). The CDR3 sequence is 13 residues long. V was clipped by 0 bases and J by 10 bases, with 11 bases between them. CDR3 nucleotides: TGTGCCAGCAGTTTATCGATTGCGGATTCGCAGTATTTT. Translation gives CASSLSIADSQYF.

CDR3 region: CASSDVAVGSEAFF. The CDR3 nucleotides are TGCGCCAGCAGTGATGTGGCGGTGGGGTCTGAAGCTTTCTTT. The chain is built from TRBV10-2 and TRBJ1-1; no reliable D call. The length of the CDR3 is 14 residues. Trimming left V 3 bases short and J 6 bases short, with 14 bases between. Germline assignment: CDR1 WSHSY and CDR2 SAAADI.

This rearrangement joins TRBV7-9 to TRBJ2-5, with 14 bases aligning to TRBD2. Germline CDR1 SEHNR, CDR2 FQNEAQ (reference sequence). The CDR3 loop spans 18 amino acids. J was trimmed by 3 bases and V by 4 bases; bases with no gene match: 10. CDR3 bases: TGTGCCAGCAGCTCCACCGGGACTAGCGGGGGCTACAAAGAGACCCAGTACTTC. This translates into CASSSTGTSGGYKETQYF.

The chain is built from TRBV28 and TRBJ1-6; a possible D gene is TRBD1 (5 bases). Trimming shortened V by 1 base and J by 6 bases, and 13 bases separated the two germline ends. This CDR3 comprises 16 residues. Germline CDR1 and CDR2: MDHEN and SYDVKM. DNA of the CDR3: TGTGCCAGCAGTTTATACCTCGGGGCAGGTAATTCACCCCTCCACTTT. This translates into CASSLYLGAGNSPLHF.

This clone appeared a single time. The chain is built from TRBV30 and TRBJ1-1; D gene unclear. Germline-derived CDR1 and CDR2 are GTSNPN and SVGIG (reference sequence). With 4 bases removed from V and 2 bases from J, the gap between germline ends came to 5 bases. The CDR3 length is 11 residues. The CDR3 sequence is CAWMDNTEAFF. The CDR3 coding sequence is TGTGCCTGGATGGATAACACTGAAGCTTTCTTT.

The rearrangement links TRBV19 to TRBJ2-3; D is uncertain. Trimming removed 9 bases at V and 5 bases at J, with 3 bases between. From germline, CDR1 is LNHDA and CDR2 SQIVND (reference sequence). The CDR3 contains 9 residues. The CDR3 loop is CASGDTQYF. In DNA form, the CDR3 reads TGTGCCAGCGGAGATACGCAGTATTTT.

V usage is TRBV27 and J usage is TRBJ1-2; D is ambiguous. CDR1 MNHEY and CDR2 SMNVEV come from the germline V gene (reference sequence). CDR3 length: 13 residues. Between the trimmed V and J ends, which lost 3 bases and 5 bases, there was a span of 10 bases. The CDR3 region is CASSFGWGYGYTF. The DNA for the CDR3 is TGTGCCAGCAGTTTCGGCTGGGGATATGGCTACACCTTC.

The chain employs TRBV6-5 and TRBJ2-7, with D tentatively TRBD2 (6 bases). Trimming removed 6 bases from V and 2 bases from J, with 14 bases in between. The CDR3 is 14 residues long. The germline V gene has CDR1 MNHEY and CDR2 SVGAGI. The CDR3 is CASRIGGDAYEQYF. In nucleotides, the CDR3 is TGTGCCAGCAGGATCGGAGGGGACGCCTACGAGCAGTACTTC.

The chain carries TRBV20-1 and TRBJ2-5; perhaps TRBD2 as D (5 bases). Trimming left V 3 bases short and J 3 bases short, with 20 bases between. In germline, CDR1 is DFQATT, CDR2 SNEGSKA (reference sequence). The CDR3 is made up of 16 amino acids. The CDR3 bases are TGCAGTGCTAGTGCTTCCAGCGATGTGAGGGAAGAGACCCAGTACTTC. The encoded protein is CSASASSDVREETQYF.

This clone was seen a single time. The chain links TRBV11-2 to TRBJ2-5; D is ambiguous. V gave up 3 bases and J gave up 3 bases, with 2 bases separating them. Looked up from germline, CDR1 is SGHAT and CDR2 is FQNNGV. This CDR3 region has 11 residues. CDR3 region: CASSLKETQYF. The CDR3, as DNA: TGTGCCAGCAGCTTGAAAGAGACCCAGTACTTC.

The V and J genes are TRBV28 and TRBJ2-2; 9 bases are a match to TRBD1. The V segment lost 6 bases and the J segment 7 bases; nucleotides outside the gene matches: 6. The CDR3 contains 14 residues. Germline lookup yields CDR1 MDHEN and CDR2 SYDVKM. CDR3 in amino acids: CASRMTGGGGELFF. CDR3 DNA sequence: TGTGCCAGCAGGATGACAGGGGGTGGCGGGGAGCTGTTTTTT. Together with reference TRBV28 and TRBJ2-2, the CDR3 gives the full variable domain: DVKVTQSSRYLVKRTGEKVFLECVQDMDHENMFWYRQDPGLGLRLIYFSYDVKMKEKGDIPEGYSVSREKKERFSLILESASTNQTSMYLCASRMTGGGGELFFGEGSRLTVL.

This chain connects TRBV14 to TRBJ1-2; no reliable D call. Per the germline V gene, CDR1 is SGHDN and CDR2 is FVKESK. V lost 1 base and J 3 bases, leaving 9 bases between the germline ends. This CDR3 has 14 residues. The DNA of the CDR3 is TGTGCCAGCAGCCAAGTCGGCAGTGACTATGGCTACACCTTC. As protein: CASSQVGSDYGYTF.

This sequence joins TRBV7-9 and TRBJ1-6; 9 bases agree with TRBD1. J lost 7 bases, V lost 8 bases, and 6 bases had no gene match. Germline V lookup: CDR1 SEHNR, CDR2 FQNEAQ (reference sequence). The CDR3 has 14 amino acids. CDR3: CASQRTGVNSPLHF. The CDR3 bases are TGTGCCAGCCAACGGACAGGGGTCAATTCACCCCTCCACTTT.

This clone appeared a single time. The chain employs TRBV3-1 (or the pseudogene TRBV3-2) and TRBJ2-7, with 7 bases aligning to TRBD1. V lost 4 bases and J lost 2; bases outside the gene matches: 8. CDR1 and CDR2 (germline): LGHDT, YNNKEL (reference sequence). The CDR3 runs to 15 residues. DNA for the CDR3: TGTGCCAGCAGCCCCCTGGGACAGACGGCCTACGAGCAGTACTTC. Translating gives CASSPLGQTAYEQYF.

About this clone itself: This CDR3 is also generated by other DNA sequences in the sample. This rearrangement joins TRBV20-1 to TRBJ1-1; no clear D gene. This CDR3 spans 11 amino acids. Germline V CDR1 and CDR2: DFQATT, SNEGSKA (reference sequence). The V gene lost 6 bases and the J gene lost 0 bases, with 5 bases spanning the gap. CDR3: CSARMNTEAFF. Written as DNA, the CDR3 is TGCAGTGCGAGAATGAACACTGAAGCTTTCTTT.

The rearrangement links TRBV3-1 (or the pseudogene TRBV3-2) to TRBJ2-3, with D maybe TRBD1 (6 bases). Looked up from germline, CDR1 is LGHDT and CDR2 is YNNKEL (reference sequence). The V gene lost 2 bases and the J gene lost 2 bases, with 11 bases spanning the gap. The CDR3 sequence is 15 residues long. This CDR3 is CASSQRVGATDTQYF. In DNA, the CDR3 is TGTGCCAGCAGCCAAAGGGTGGGGGCCACAGATACGCAGTATTTT.

With respect to this clone: Different DNA sequences within this sample yield the same CDR3. The genes are TRBV12-3 or TRBV12-4 and TRBJ1-1; D is perhaps TRBD1 (5 bases). The CDR3 sequence is 12 residues long. Trimming stripped 1 base from V and 6 bases from J, with 6 bases between. In DNA form, the CDR3 reads TGTGCCAGCAGTTTAGGGGGGGCTGAAGCTTTCTTT. Its translation: CASSLGGAEAFF.

The V call is TRBV19, the J call TRBJ1-4; D is possibly TRBD1 (6 bases). Trimming removed 4 bases from V and 8 bases from J, with 17 bases in between. Germline V CDR1 and CDR2: LNHDA, SQIVND (reference sequence). The CDR3 spans 15 residues. The CDR3 sequence is CASSTPGTSTEKLFF. The CDR3 DNA follows: TGTGCCAGTAGTACCCCCGGGACATCAACCGAAAAACTGTTTTTT.

The chain couples TRBV19 to TRBJ2-7; weak D call: TRBD2 (5 bases). Germline values: CDR1 LNHDA, CDR2 SQIVND (reference sequence). V gave up 3 bases and J gave up 1 base, with 7 bases separating them. The CDR3 covers 13 residues. The CDR3 protein is CASSISVSYEQYF. The CDR3, as DNA: TGTGCCAGTAGTATTAGCGTTTCCTACGAGCAGTACTTC.